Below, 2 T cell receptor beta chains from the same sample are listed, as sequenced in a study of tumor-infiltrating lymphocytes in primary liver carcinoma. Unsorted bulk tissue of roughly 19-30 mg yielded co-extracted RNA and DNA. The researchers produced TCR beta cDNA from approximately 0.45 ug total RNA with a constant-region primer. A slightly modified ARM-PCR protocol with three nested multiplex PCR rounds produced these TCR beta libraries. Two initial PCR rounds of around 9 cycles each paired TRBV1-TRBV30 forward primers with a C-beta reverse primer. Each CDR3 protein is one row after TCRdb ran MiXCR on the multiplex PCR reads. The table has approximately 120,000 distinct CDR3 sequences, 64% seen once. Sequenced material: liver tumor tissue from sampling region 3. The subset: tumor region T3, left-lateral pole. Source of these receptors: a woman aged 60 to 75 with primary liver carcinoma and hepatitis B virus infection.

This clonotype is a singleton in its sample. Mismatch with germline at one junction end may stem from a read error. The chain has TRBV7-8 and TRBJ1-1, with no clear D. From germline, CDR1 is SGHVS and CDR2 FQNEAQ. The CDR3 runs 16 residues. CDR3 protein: CASSPREVPTSSEAFF. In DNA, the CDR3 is TGTGCCAGCAGCCCCCGAGAGGTCCCCACATCTAGTGAAGCATTCTTT.

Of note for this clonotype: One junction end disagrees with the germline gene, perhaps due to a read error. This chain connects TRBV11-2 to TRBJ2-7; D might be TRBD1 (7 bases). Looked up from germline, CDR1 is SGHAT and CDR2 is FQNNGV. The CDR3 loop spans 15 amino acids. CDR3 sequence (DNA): TGTGCCAACAGCCGAGAGGGGGGACAGCACTACGAGCAGTATTTC. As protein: CANSREGGQHYEQYF.